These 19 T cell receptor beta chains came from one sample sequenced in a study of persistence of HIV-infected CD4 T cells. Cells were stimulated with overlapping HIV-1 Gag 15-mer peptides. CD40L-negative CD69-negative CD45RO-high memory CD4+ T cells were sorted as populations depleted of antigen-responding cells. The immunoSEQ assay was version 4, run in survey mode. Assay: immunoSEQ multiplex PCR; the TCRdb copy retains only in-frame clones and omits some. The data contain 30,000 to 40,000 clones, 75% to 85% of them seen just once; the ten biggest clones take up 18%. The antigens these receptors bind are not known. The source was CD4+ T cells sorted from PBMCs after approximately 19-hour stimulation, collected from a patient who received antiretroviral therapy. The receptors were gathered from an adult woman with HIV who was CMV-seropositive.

The CDR3 sequence is CASSLKITTSYGYTF. The CDR3 bases are TGTGCCAGCAGCCTAAAAATAACGACTAGTTATGGCTACACCTTC. The chain carries TRBV7-2 and TRBJ1-2; D is uncertain. Germline loops: CDR1 SGHTA, CDR2 FQGNSA. The CDR3 extends over 15 amino acids. Trimming took off 5 bases at V and 5 bases at J, with 18 bases between the two ends.

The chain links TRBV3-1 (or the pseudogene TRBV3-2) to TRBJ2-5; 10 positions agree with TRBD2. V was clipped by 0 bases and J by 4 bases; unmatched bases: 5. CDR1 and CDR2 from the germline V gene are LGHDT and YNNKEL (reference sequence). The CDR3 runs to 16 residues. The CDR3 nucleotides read TGTGCCAGCAGCCAAGAGATAGCGGGAGGCAGAGAGACCCAGTACTTC. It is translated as CASSQEIAGGRETQYF.

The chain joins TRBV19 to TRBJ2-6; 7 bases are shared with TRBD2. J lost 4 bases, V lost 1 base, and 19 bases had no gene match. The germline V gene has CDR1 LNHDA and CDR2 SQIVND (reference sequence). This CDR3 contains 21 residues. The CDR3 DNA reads TGTGCCAGTAGTATAGGGCAAATTGGAGCGGGAAAAGGAAGGGGGGCCAACGTCCTGACTTTC. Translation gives CASSIGQIGAGKGRGANVLTF. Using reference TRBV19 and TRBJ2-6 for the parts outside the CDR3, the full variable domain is DGGITQSPKYLFRKEGQNVTLSCEQNLNHDAMYWYRQDPGQGLRLIYYSQIVNDFQKGDIAEGYSVSREKKESFPLTVTSAQKNPTAFYLCASSIGQIGAGKGRGANVLTFGAGSRLTVL.

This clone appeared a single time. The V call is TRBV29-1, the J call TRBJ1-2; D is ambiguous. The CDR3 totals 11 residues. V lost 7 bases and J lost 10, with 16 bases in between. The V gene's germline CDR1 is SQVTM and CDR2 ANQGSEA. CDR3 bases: TGCAGCGCTGGAGGGCCGGCGGACTACACCTTC. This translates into CSAGGPADYTF.

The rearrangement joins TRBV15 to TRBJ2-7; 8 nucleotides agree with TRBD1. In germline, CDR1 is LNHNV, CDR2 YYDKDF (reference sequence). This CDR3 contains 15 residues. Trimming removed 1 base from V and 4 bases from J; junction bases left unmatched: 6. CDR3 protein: CATSRGGQGDYEQYF. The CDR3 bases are TGTGCCACCAGCAGAGGTGGACAGGGAGATTACGAGCAGTACTTC.

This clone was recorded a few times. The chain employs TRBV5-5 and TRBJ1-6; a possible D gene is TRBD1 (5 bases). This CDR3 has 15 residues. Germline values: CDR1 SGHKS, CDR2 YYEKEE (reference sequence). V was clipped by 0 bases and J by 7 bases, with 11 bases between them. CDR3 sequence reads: CASSLETGHNSPLHF. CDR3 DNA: TGTGCCAGCAGCTTGGAAACAGGCCACAATTCACCCCTCCACTTT.

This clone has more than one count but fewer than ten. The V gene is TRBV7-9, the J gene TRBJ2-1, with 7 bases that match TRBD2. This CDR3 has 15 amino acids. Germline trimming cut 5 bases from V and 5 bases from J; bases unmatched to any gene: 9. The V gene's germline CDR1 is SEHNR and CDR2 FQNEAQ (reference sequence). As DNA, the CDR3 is TGTGCCAGCAGCCTCGGGGGGAGCCAGCACAATGAGCAGTTCTTC. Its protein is CASSLGGSQHNEQFF.

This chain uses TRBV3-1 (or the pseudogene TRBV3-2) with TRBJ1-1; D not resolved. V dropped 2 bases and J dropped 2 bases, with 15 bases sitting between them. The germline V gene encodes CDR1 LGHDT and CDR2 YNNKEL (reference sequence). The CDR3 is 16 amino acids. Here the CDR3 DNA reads TGTGCCAGCAGCCAACAACCTCAGTTTGGCAACACTGAAGCTTTCTTT. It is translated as CASSQQPQFGNTEAFF.

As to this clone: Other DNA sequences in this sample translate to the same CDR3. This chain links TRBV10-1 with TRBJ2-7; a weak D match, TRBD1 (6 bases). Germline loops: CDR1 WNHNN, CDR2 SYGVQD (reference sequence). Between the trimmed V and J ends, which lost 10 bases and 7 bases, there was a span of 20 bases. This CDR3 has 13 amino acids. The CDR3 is CATSQGSLGEQYF. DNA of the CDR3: TGCGCCACATCACAGGGATCCCTCGGGGAGCAGTACTTC.

The CDR3: CAISGVASGPQETQYF. DNA of the CDR3: TGTGCCATCAGTGGGGTAGCATCGGGCCCACAAGAGACCCAGTACTTC. The chain employs TRBV10-3 and TRBJ2-5, with D uncertain. The CDR3 length is 16 residues. Per germline, CDR1 ENHRY and CDR2 SYGVKD. V was trimmed by 4 bases and J by 2 bases, leaving 17 bases between them.

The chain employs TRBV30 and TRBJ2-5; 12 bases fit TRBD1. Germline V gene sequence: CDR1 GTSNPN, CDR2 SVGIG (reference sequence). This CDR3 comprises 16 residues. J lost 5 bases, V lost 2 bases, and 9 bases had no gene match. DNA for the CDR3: TGTGCCTGGAGTCTGGGACAGGGGGCAAATATGGAGACCCAGTACTTC. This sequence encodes CAWSLGQGANMETQYF. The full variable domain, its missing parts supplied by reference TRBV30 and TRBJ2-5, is SQTIHQWPATLVQPVGSPLSLECTVEGTSNPNLYWYRQAAGRGLQLLFYSVGIGQISSEVPQNLSASRPQDRQFILSSKKLLLSDSGFYLCAWSLGQGANMETQYFGPGTRLLVL.

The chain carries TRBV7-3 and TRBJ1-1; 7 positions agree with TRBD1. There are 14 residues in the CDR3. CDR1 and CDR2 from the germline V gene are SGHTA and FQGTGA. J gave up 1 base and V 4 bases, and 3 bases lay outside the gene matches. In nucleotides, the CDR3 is TGTGCCAGCAGCTCTACAGGGGCGAACACTGAAGCTTTCTTT. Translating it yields CASSSTGANTEAFF.

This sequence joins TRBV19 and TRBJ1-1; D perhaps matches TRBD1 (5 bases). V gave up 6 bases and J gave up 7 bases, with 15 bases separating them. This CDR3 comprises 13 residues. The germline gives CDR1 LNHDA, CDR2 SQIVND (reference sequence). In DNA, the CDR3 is TGTGCCAGTAGCTCCCTCGGTAGGGGTGAAGCTTTCTTT. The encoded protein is CASSSLGRGEAFF.

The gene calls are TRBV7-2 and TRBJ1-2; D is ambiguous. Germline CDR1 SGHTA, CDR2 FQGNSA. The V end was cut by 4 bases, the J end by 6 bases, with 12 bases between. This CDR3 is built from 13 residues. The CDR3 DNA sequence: TGTGCCAGCAGCTCACTTTTTGGGGATGGCTACACCTTC. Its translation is CASSSLFGDGYTF.

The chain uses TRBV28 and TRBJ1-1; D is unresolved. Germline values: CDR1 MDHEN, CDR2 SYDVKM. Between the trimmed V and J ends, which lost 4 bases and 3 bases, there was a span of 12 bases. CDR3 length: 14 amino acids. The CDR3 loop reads CASSSPGLDTEAFF. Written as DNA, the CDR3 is TGTGCCAGCAGTTCCCCGGGGTTGGACACTGAAGCTTTCTTT.

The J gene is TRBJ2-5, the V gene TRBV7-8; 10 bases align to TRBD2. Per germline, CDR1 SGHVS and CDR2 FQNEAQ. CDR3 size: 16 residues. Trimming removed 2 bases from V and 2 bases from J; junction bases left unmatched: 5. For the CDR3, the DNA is TGTGCCAGCAGCTTATTGGGACTAGCGAATCAAGAGACCCAGTACTTC. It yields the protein CASSLLGLANQETQYF. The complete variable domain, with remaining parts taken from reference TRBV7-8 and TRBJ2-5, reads GAGVSQSPRYKVAKRGQDVALRCDPISGHVSLFWYQQALGQGPEFLTYFQNEAQLDKSGLPSDRFFAERPEGSVSTLKIQRTQQEDSAVYLCASSLLGLANQETQYFGPGTRLLVL.

The CDR3 region has the DNA TGTGCCAGCAGTCGGGTTCCCTACACAGATACGCAGTATTTT. Translating it yields CASSRVPYTDTQYF. The rearrangement joins TRBV6-5 to TRBJ2-3; no clear D. Germline CDR1 is MNHEY and CDR2 is SVGAGI. This CDR3 has 14 amino acids. V lost 5 bases, J lost 2 bases, and 11 bases lay in between.

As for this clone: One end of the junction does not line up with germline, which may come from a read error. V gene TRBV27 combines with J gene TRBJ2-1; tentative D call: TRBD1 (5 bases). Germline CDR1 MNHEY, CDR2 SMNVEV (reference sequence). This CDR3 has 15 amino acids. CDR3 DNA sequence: TGTGCCAGCAGTTTATCTCCCCAGGGCTACGATGAGCAGTTCTTC. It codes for CASSLSPQGYDEQFF.

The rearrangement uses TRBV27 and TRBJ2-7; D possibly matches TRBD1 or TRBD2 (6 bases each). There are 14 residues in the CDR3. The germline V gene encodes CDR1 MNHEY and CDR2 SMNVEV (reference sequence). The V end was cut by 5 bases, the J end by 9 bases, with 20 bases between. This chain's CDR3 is CASSPLGQTGGQYF. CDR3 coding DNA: TGTGCCAGCAGTCCCCTAGGACAGACCGGGGGGCAGTACTTC.